The rows below give T cell receptor beta chains drawn from one sample of a study of PD-L1 blockade in urothelial cancer. Using immunoSEQ multiplex PCR, the repertoire was profiled, and TCRdb retains in-frame clones only, with some absent. The sample includes about 20,000 clones, almost 90% of them seen just once. The sequencing here drew on PBMCs, taken around atezolizumab (anti-PD-L1) treatment. These receptors originate from a man aged 45 to 65 with urothelial cancer. CDR3s include the opening cysteine and the closing phenylalanine or tryptophan. The order of the fields is CDR3 protein, CDR3 DNA, D gene, J gene, clone size, V gene. A D gene is named only where the DNA matches it firmly. Only part of the rows carry a size: once, few, many, or a class if the clone is expanded.

cdr3_aa: CASSSRGGEETQYF
cdr3_nt: TGTGCCAGCAGCTCAAGGGGGGGGGAAGAGACCCAGTACTTC
d_call: .
j_call: TRBJ2-5
clone_size: .
v_call: TRBV21-1

cdr3_aa: CASTQGARGLGEQYF
cdr3_nt: TGTGCCAGCACCCAGGGGGCAAGGGGGCTGGGGGAGCAGTACTTC
d_call: TRBD1
j_call: TRBJ2-7
clone_size: .
v_call: TRBV6-5

cdr3_aa: CASWRGGGEQYF
cdr3_nt: TGTGCCAGCTGGAGGGGCGGCGGGGAGCAGTACTTC
d_call: .
j_call: TRBJ2-7
clone_size: .
v_call: TRBV6-5

cdr3_aa: CASSQEQGAGTDTQYF
cdr3_nt: TGCGCCAGCAGCCAAGAACAGGGGGCCGGCACAGATACGCAGTATTTT
d_call: TRBD1
j_call: TRBJ2-3
clone_size: .
v_call: TRBV4-1

cdr3_aa: CASSQDPSVAYEQYF
cdr3_nt: TGCGCCAGCAGCCAAGACCCTAGCGTCGCATACGAGCAGTACTTC
d_call: .
j_call: TRBJ2-7
clone_size: .
v_call: TRBV4-3

cdr3_aa: CACGDQPQHF
cdr3_nt: TGTGCCTGCGGTGATCAGCCCCAGCATTTT
d_call: .
j_call: TRBJ1-5
clone_size: few
v_call: TRBV30

cdr3_aa: CASSLVITGGGPQHF
cdr3_nt: TGTGCCAGCAGCTTAGTCATAACAGGGGGGGGTCCCCAGCATTTT
d_call: TRBD1
j_call: TRBJ1-5
clone_size: .
v_call: TRBV7-2

cdr3_aa: CSVVWRGTGELFF
cdr3_nt: TGCAGCGTTGTATGGCGGGGCACCGGGGAGCTGTTTTTT
d_call: .
j_call: TRBJ2-2
clone_size: .
v_call: TRBV29-1

cdr3_aa: CASSPRTGNNEQFF
cdr3_nt: TGTGCCAGCAGCCCCCGGACAGGAAACAATGAGCAGTTCTTC
d_call: TRBD1
j_call: TRBJ2-1
clone_size: .
v_call: TRBV7-9

cdr3_aa: CASSVTDRSSTDTQYF
cdr3_nt: TGTGCCAGCAGCGTCACTGACAGGTCGTCCACAGATACGCAGTATTTT
d_call: .
j_call: TRBJ2-3
clone_size: .
v_call: TRBV9

cdr3_aa: CAWRGAGGELFF
cdr3_nt: TGTGCCTGGCGCGGGGCGGGCGGGGAGCTGTTTTTT
d_call: .
j_call: TRBJ2-2
clone_size: .
v_call: TRBV30

cdr3_aa: CASSISLGAYSREF
cdr3_nt: TGTGCCAGTAGTATATCCCTGGGCGCGTACAGCCGGGAATTC
d_call: .
j_call: TRBJ2-7
clone_size: .
v_call: TRBV19

cdr3_aa: CASSETSGEYNEQFF
cdr3_nt: TGTGCCAGCAGTGAGACTAGCGGGGAGTACAATGAGCAGTTCTTC
d_call: TRBD2
j_call: TRBJ2-1
clone_size: .
v_call: TRBV6-4

cdr3_aa: CASSVDMVKETQYF
cdr3_nt: TGTGCCAGCAGTGTCGACATGGTCAAGGAGACCCAGTACTTC
d_call: .
j_call: TRBJ2-5
clone_size: .
v_call: TRBV25-1

cdr3_aa: CASSSTLNYGYTF
cdr3_nt: TGTGCCAGCAGCTCGACACTCAACTATGGCTACACCTTC
d_call: .
j_call: TRBJ1-2
clone_size: once
v_call: TRBV7-2

cdr3_aa: CATARGGVGNTEAFF
cdr3_nt: TGTGCCACTGCGCGAGGGGGGGTGGGGAACACTGAAGCTTTCTTT
d_call: .
j_call: TRBJ1-1
clone_size: .
v_call: TRBV6-5

cdr3_aa: CATSATPTGPGGTEAFF
cdr3_nt: TGTGCCACCTCGGCGACTCCGACGGGCCCTGGAGGGACTGAAGCTTTCTTT
d_call: .
j_call: TRBJ1-1
clone_size: .
v_call: TRBV18

cdr3_aa: CASSARHATNEKLFF
cdr3_nt: TGTGCCAGCAGTGCTCGACACGCAACTAATGAAAAACTGTTTTTT
d_call: .
j_call: TRBJ1-4
clone_size: .
v_call: TRBV6-1

cdr3_aa: CASSIFGQDYQPQHF
cdr3_nt: TGTGCCAGTAGTATATTCGGACAGGACTATCAGCCCCAGCATTTT
d_call: TRBD1
j_call: TRBJ1-5
clone_size: .
v_call: TRBV19

cdr3_aa: CASSYLDRLHSYEQYF
cdr3_nt: TGTGCCAGCAGTTATTTGGACAGGTTACACTCCTACGAGCAGTACTTC
d_call: TRBD1
j_call: TRBJ2-7
clone_size: .
v_call: TRBV6-7